The TCR beta chain under discussion was sequenced for a study of blood T cell repertoires in COVID-19. The wider study: Sample material is recorded as cDNA or gDNA derived from T cells, B-cell-depleted T cells, or PBMCs.

Original data processing: Reference gene primer amplification in the assay estimated nucleated cell counts. Sequencing used immunoSEQ multiplex PCR; TCRdb keeps in-frame clones, though not all of them. V, J and clone size derive from that table, while D and trimming were established from the DNA sequence. The table shows around 150,000 clones, with roughly 89% occurring only once. Trimming removed 2 bases at V and 6 bases at J, with 7 bases between. There are 12 residues in the CDR3. From germline, CDR1 is MNHNY and CDR2 SVGAGI (reference sequence). This chain uses TRBV6-6 with TRBJ1-1; D gene uncertain. The specimen sequenced was peripheral blood. This sequence originates from a woman between 40 and 50 years old with acute or convalescent COVID-19. The CDR3 bases are TGTGCCAGCAGTTACCCCGGAGCTGAAGCTTTCTTT. Its protein is CASSYPGAEAFF.